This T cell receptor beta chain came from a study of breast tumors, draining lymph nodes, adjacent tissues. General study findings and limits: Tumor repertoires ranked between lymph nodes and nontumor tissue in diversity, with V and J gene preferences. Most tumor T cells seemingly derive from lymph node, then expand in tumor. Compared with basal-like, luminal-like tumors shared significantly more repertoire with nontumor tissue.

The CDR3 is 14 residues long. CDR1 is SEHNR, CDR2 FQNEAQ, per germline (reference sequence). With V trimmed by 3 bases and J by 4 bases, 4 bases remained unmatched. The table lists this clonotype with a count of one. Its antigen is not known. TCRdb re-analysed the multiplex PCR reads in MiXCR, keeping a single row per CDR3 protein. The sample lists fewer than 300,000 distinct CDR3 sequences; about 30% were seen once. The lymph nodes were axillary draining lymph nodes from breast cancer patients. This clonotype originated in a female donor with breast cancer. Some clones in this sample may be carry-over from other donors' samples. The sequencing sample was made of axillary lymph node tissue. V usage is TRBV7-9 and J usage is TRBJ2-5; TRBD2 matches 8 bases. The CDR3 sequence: CASSLVSGIETQYF. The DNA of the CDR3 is TGTGCCAGCAGCTTGGTTAGCGGGATAGAGACCCAGTACTTC.